This T cell receptor (beta chain) was profiled in a study of cytomegalovirus exposure and HLA in healthy donors. Overall study findings and caveats: Among TCR beta chains, those listed as cytomegalovirus-associated numbered about 150.

About this clone itself: The antigen is not known.

V lost 3 bases and J lost 7; bases outside the gene matches: 7. The CDR3 loop spans 15 amino acids. Germline values: CDR1 SGHAT, CDR2 FQNNGV. The PCR employed 60 Vbeta primers together with 13 Jbeta primers. Some clones are missing from TCRdb's copy, which holds only in-frame ones; the method was immunoSEQ multiplex PCR. The sample lists about 120,000 clones, 60% to 85% seen once, with 2% to 3% in the top ten. The sequencing sample was made of PBMCs. The TCR comes from a female donor in good health and CMV-seronegative. The rearrangement joins TRBV11-2 to TRBJ1-4, with 8 bases lining up with TRBD1. Here the CDR3 DNA reads TGTGCCAGCAGCTTCGGCGCAGGGGGCGGTGAAAAACTGTTTTTT. Translation: CASSFGAGGGEKLFF. The complete variable domain, with remaining parts taken from reference TRBV11-2 and TRBJ1-4, reads EAGVAQSPRYKIIEKRQSVAFWCNPISGHATLYWYQQILGQGPKLLIQFQNNGVVDDSQLPKDRFSAERLKGVDSTLKIQPAKLEDSAVYLCASSFGAGGGEKLFFGSGTQLSVL.